This is a list of T cell receptor beta chains from one sample in a study of blood T cell repertoires in COVID-19. TCRdb keeps only in-frame clones here, not all; method: immunoSEQ multiplex PCR. The sample lists approximately 500,000 clones, 89% occurring once. The sample taken for sequencing was peripheral blood. Receptors originate from a man aged 18 to 35 with COVID-19, enrolled during active disease. Both conserved end residues are part of each CDR3. The D gene is left open where the match is weak. Some rows mark clone size as missing; the rest say once, few, many or name a class of expanded clone.

d_gene | abundance | j_gene | v_gene | CDR3aa | CDR3nt
TRBD2 | - | TRBJ2-2 | TRBV5-4 | CASRPGGVTSGELFF | TGTGCCAGCCGTCCGGGGGGGGTAACATCCGGGGAGCTGTTTTTT
- | - | TRBJ1-5 | TRBV2 | CASSPQQGNQPQHF | TGTGCCAGCAGCCCTCAGCAGGGGAATCAGCCCCAGCATTTT
- | - | TRBJ2-7 | TRBV5-8 | CASSTGHNYEQYF | TGTGCCAGCAGCACGGGACATAACTACGAGCAGTACTTC
- | - | TRBJ1-1 | TRBV6-5 | CASTSIRMNTEAFF | TGTGCCAGCACCTCCATCAGGATGAACACTGAAGCTTTCTTT
TRBD2 | - | TRBJ2-1 | TRBV5-1 | CASSLKEVAGSSYNEQFF | TGCGCCAGCAGCTTGAAAGAGGTAGCGGGCAGCTCCTACAATGAGCAGTTCTTC
TRBD1 | few | TRBJ2-7 | TRBV12-5 | CASGQTGETHEQYF | TGTGCTAGTGGTCAAACAGGGGAGACCCACGAGCAGTACTTC
- | few | TRBJ1-6 | TRBV4-1 | CASSQEEVRREGSPLHF | TGCGCCAGCAGCCAAGAAGAGGTTAGGAGGGAGGGTTCACCCCTCCACTTT
TRBD2 | once | TRBJ2-7 | TRBV7-8 | CASSIRLAGGYEQYF | TGTGCCAGCAGCATTAGACTAGCGGGAGGTTACGAGCAGTACTTC
TRBD2 | - | TRBJ2-5 | TRBV4-2 | CASSPAAGTSGQETQYF | TGTGCCAGCAGCCCCGCAGCCGGGACTAGCGGTCAAGAGACCCAGTACTTC
TRBD2 | many | TRBJ2-7 | TRBV7-2 | CASSPGGGVISEQYF | TGTGCCAGCAGCCCCGGGGGGGGCGTGATATCGGAGCAGTACTTC
- | - | TRBJ2-7 | TRBV12-3/TRBV12-4 | CASSRSISYEQYF | TGTGCCAGCAGCAGGTCGATTTCCTACGAGCAGTACTTC
TRBD2 | - | TRBJ2-5 | TRBV4-2 | CASSQVLAAGGPFQETQYF | TGTGCCAGCAGCCAAGTTCTCGCCGCGGGAGGCCCCTTCCAAGAGACCCAGTACTTC
TRBD1 | - | TRBJ2-7 | TRBV7-8 | CASALRGRYEQYF | TGTGCCAGCGCACTCAGGGGGCGGTACGAGCAGTACTTC
TRBD1 | - | TRBJ1-2 | TRBV5-1 | CASSPGTGGGYGYTF | TGCGCCAGCAGCCCCGGGACAGGGGGCGGCTATGGCTACACCTTC
- | few | TRBJ1-1 | TRBV19 | CASRREANTEAFF | TGTGCCAGTAGGAGAGAAGCCAACACTGAAGCTTTCTTT
- | - | TRBJ2-5 | TRBV5-5 | CASSLYAGQTQYF | TGTGCCAGCAGCTTGTACGCAGGCCAGACCCAGTACTTC
TRBD2 | - | TRBJ2-3 | TRBV11-2 | CASSPNVAGGPDTQYF | TGTGCCAGCAGCCCCAATGTTGCGGGGGGGCCTGATACGCAGTATTTT
TRBD2 | - | TRBJ2-7 | TRBV27 | CASSWRGGGGTYEQYF | TGTGCCAGCAGTTGGAGGGGAGGCGGGGGGACCTACGAGCAGTACTTC
- | - | TRBJ1-5 | TRBV10-3 | CAAGGAAGYQPQHF | TGTGCCGCAGGTGGGGCAGCCGGTTATCAGCCCCAGCATTTT
- | - | TRBJ1-4 | TRBV4-1 | CASSQEGTPEKLFF | TGCGCCAGCAGCCAAGAGGGGACACCGGAAAAACTGTTTTTT
TRBD1 | - | TRBJ1-1 | TRBV6-6 | CASSRDRDTEAFF | TGTGCCAGCAGTCGGGACAGGGACACTGAAGCTTTCTTT
- | - | TRBJ1-3 | TRBV19 | CASSLVLKTGNTIYF | TGTGCCAGTAGTTTAGTCCTAAAAACTGGAAACACCATATATTTT
- | once | TRBJ1-6 | TRBV5-1 | CASSFTGLDLQNSPLHF | TGCGCCAGCAGCTTTACAGGTCTCGATCTCCAAAATTCACCCCTCCACTTT
TRBD2 | - | TRBJ2-5 | TRBV9 | CASSVGTTSGGTQYF | TGTGCCAGCAGCGTAGGGACAACCTCGGGGGGGACCCAGTACTTC
TRBD1 | - | TRBJ2-3 | TRBV7-8 | CASSHGQEPLTDTQYF | TGTGCCAGCAGCCACGGACAGGAGCCGCTCACAGATACGCAGTATTTT
TRBD2 | few | TRBJ2-3 | TRBV10-1 | CASSEFASGSKNTQYF | TGCGCCAGCAGTGAGTTCGCTAGCGGGAGTAAAAATACGCAGTATTTT
TRBD2 | - | TRBJ2-2 | TRBV7-2 | CASTPTSGRAAGELFF | TGTGCCAGCACCCCGACTAGCGGGAGGGCCGCCGGGGAGCTGTTTTTT